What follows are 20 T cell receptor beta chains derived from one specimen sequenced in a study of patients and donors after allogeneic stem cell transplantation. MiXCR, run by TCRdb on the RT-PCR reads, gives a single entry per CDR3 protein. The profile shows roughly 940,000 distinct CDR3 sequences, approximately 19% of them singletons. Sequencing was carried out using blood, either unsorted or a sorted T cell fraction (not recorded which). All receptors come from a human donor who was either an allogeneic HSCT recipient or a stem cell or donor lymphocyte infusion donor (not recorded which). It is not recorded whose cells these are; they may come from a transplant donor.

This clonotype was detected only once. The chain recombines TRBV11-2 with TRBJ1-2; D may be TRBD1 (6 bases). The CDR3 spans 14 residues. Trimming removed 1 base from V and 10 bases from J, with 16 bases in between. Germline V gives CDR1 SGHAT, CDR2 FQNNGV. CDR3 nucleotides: TGTGCCAGCAGCTTAGGAGGGGGGGGATTGCCCTACACCTTC. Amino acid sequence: CASSLGGGGLPYTF. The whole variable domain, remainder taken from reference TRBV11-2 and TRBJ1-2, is EAGVAQSPRYKIIEKRQSVAFWCNPISGHATLYWYQQILGQGPKLLIQFQNNGVVDDSQLPKDRFSAERLKGVDSTLKIQPAKLEDSAVYLCASSLGGGGLPYTFGSGTRLTVV.

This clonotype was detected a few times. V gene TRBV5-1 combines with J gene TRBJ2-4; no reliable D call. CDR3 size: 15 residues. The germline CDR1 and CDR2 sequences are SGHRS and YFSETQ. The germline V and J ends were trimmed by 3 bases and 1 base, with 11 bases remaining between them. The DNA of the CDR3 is TGCGCCAGCAGCTCCGCTGATGGCGCCAAAAACATTCAGTACTTC. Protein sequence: CASSSADGAKNIQYF.

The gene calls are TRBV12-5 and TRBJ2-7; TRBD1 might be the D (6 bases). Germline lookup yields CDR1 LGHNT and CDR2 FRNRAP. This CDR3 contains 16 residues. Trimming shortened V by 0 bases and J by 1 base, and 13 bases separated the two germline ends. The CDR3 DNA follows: TGTGCTAGTGGTTTGGTACGGCCTGGACAGTCCTACGAGCAGTACTTC. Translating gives CASGLVRPGQSYEQYF.

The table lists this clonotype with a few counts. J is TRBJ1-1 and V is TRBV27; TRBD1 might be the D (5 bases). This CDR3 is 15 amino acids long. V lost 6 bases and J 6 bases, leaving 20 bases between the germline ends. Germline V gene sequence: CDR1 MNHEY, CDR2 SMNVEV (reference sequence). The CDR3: CASRERPGPVSEAFF. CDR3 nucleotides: TGTGCCAGCAGAGAACGACCGGGGCCAGTATCTGAAGCTTTCTTT.

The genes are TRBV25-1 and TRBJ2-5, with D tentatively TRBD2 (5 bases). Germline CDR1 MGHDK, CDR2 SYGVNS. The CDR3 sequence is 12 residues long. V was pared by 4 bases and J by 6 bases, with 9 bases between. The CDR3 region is CASSGGWQTQYF. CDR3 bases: TGTGCCAGCAGTGGAGGGTGGCAGACCCAGTACTTC.

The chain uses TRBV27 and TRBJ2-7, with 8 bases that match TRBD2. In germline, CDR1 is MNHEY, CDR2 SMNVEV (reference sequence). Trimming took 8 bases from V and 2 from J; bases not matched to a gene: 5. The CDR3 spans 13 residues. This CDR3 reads CASRGGETYEQYF. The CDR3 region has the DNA TGTGCCAGCCGGGGGGGAGAAACCTACGAGCAGTACTTC.

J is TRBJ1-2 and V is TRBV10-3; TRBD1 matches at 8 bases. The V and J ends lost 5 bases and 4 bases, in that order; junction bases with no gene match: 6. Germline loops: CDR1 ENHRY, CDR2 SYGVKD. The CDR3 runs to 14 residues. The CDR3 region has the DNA TGTGCCATCAGTAAAGACAGGGGTCCCTATGGCTACACCTTC. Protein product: CAISKDRGPYGYTF.

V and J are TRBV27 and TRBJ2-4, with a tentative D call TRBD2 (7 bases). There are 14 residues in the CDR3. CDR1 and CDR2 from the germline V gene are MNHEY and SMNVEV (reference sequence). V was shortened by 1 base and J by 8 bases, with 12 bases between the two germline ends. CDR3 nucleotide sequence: TGTGCCAGCAGTTTATGGGGGGGCGCGGACATTCAGTACTTC. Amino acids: CASSLWGGADIQYF.

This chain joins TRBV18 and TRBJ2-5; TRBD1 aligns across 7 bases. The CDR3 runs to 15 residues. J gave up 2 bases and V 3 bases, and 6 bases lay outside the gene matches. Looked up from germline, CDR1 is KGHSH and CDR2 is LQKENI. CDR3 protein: CASSPSTGQQETQYF. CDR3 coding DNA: TGTGCCAGCTCACCTTCGACGGGACAGCAAGAGACCCAGTACTTC.

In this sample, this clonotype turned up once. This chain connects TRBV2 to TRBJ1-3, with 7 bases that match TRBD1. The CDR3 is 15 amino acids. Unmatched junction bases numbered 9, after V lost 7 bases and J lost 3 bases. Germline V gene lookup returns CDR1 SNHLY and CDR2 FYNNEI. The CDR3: CASTDRVIRGNTIYF. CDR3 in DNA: TGTGCCAGCACTGACAGGGTCATTCGTGGAAACACCATATATTTT.

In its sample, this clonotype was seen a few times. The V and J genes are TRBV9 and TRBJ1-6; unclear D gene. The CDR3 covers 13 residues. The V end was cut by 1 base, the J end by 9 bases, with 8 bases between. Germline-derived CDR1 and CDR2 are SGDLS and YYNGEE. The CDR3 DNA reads TGTGCCAGCAGCGTATTGTTGGGTTCACCCCTCCACTTT. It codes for CASSVLLGSPLHF.

CDR3 in amino acids: CASSNYRGDHEQYF. The DNA for the CDR3 is TGTGCCAGCAGCAACTACAGGGGAGATCACGAGCAGTACTTC. The chain uses TRBV11-2 and TRBJ2-7, with 7 bases lining up with TRBD1. The CDR3 runs 14 residues. CDR1 and CDR2 (germline): SGHAT, FQNNGV. V shed 5 bases, J shed 5 bases, and the junction held 9 bases outside the gene matches.

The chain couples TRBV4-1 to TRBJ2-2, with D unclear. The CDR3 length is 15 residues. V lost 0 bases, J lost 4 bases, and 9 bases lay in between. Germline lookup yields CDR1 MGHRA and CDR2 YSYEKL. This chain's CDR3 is CASSQEGLGTGELFF. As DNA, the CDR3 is TGCGCCAGCAGCCAAGAAGGGTTAGGCACCGGGGAGCTGTTTTTT.

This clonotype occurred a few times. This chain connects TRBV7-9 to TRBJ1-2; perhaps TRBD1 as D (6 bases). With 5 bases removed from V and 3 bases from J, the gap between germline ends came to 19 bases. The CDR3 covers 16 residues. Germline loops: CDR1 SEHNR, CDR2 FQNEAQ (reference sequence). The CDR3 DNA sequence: TGTGCCAGCAGCGACCATAACAGGGAGTTTGACTATGGCTACACCTTC. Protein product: CASSDHNREFDYGYTF.

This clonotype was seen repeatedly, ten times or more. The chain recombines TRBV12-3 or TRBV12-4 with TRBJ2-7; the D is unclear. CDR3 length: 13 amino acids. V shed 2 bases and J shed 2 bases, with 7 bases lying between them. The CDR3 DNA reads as TGTGCCAGCAGTTTAAGGACCGCCTACGAGCAGTACTTC. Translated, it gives CASSLRTAYEQYF.

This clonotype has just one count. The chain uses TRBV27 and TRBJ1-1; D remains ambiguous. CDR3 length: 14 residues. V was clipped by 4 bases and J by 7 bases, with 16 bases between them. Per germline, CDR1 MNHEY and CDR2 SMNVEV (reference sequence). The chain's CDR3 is CASSSEKWMNEAFF. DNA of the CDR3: TGTGCCAGCAGTTCAGAGAAATGGATGAATGAAGCTTTCTTT.

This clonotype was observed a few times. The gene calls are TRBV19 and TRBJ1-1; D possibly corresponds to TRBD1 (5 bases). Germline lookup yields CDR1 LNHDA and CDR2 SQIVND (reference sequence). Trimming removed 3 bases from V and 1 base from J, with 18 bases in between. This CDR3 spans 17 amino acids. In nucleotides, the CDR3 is TGTGCCAGTAGTATGGCGAACACCGGGACGCCGAACACTGAAGCTTTCTTT. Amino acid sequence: CASSMANTGTPNTEAFF.

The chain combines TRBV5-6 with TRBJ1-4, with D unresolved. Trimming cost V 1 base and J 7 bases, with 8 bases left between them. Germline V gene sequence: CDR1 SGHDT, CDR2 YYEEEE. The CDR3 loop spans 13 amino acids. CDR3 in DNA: TGTGCCAGCAGCTTGTCGAGAACTGAAAAACTGTTTTTT. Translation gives CASSLSRTEKLFF.

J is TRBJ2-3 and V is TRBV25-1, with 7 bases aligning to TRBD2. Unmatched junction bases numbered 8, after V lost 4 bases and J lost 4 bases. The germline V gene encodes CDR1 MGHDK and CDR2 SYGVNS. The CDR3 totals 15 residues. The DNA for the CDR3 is TGTGCCAGCAGTGTCCTGGGACGGGGGGCAGATACGCAGTATTTT. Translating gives CASSVLGRGADTQYF. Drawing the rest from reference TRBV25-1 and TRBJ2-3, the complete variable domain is EADIYQTPRYLVIGTGKKITLECSQTMGHDKMYWYQQDPGMELHLIHYSYGVNSTEKGDLSSESTVSRIRTEHFPLTLESARPSHTSQYLCASSVLGRGADTQYFGPGTRLTVL.

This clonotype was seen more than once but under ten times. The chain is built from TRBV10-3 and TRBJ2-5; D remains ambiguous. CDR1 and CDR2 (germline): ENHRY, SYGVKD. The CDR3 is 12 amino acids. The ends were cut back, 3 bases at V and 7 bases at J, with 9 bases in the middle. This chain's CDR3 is CAISDGSGTQYF. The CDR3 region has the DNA TGTGCCATCAGTGACGGCTCTGGGACCCAGTACTTC.